This TCR beta chain was recovered during a study of regulatory T cells in long-lasting Graves disease. Findings and limits, study-wide: Graves' patients with persistent disease showed TCR diversity lower than patients newly diagnosed.

Combining iRepertoire HTBI primers with Arm-PCR of CDR3 regions, the authors built TCR beta libraries. TCRdb itself ran the multiplex PCR reads through MiXCR, one entry per CDR3 protein. The data show about 560,000 distinct CDR3 sequences, with 16% seen just once and 12% held by the top ten. The time point denotes: newly diagnosed GD, antithyroid drugs for less than 3 months. PBMCs were the source of the RNA used for TCR sequencing. This clonotype has a handful of counts. No antigen is known for it. The same specimen was also included in a second study, on T cells in Graves' hyperthyroidism and ophthalmopathy. This second study says: Model output signaled ophthalmopathy a median approximately 6 months ahead of onset.

The source is a man between 18 and 35 years old with Graves disease. The sequences come from peripheral blood mononuclear cells (PBMCs), collected at new diagnosis, from a patient treated with antithyroid drugs.

CDR3 coding DNA: TGCGCCAGCAGCTTGAATTTCGGCGGGGCCAACGTCCTGACTTTC. Translated, it gives CASSLNFGGANVLTF. The V call is TRBV5-1, the J call TRBJ2-6, with unresolved D. The CDR3 covers 15 residues. CDR1 is SGHRS and CDR2 is YFSETQ in the germline V gene. The V end lost 1 base, the J end lost 4 bases, and 9 bases lay between the germline ends.